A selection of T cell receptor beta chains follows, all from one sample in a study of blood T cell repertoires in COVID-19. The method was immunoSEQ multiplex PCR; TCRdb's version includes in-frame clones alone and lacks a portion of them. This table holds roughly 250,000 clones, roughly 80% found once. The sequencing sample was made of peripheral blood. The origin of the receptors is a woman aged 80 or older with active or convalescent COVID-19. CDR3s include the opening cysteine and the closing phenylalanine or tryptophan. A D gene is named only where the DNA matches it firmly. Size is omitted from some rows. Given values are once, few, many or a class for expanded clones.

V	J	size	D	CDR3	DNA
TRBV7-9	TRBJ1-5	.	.	CASSPTEGQPQHF	TGTGCCAGCAGCCCCACGGAGGGTCAGCCCCAGCATTTT
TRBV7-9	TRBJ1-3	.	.	CASSLIAYSGNTIYF	TGTGCCAGCAGCTTAATAGCCTACTCTGGAAACACCATATATTTT
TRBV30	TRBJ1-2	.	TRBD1	CAWRRDRANNYGYTF	TGTGCCTGGAGGAGAGACAGGGCGAACAACTATGGCTACACCTTC
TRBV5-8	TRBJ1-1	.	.	CASSRGTNVEAFF	TGTGCCAGCAGTAGGGGCACGAACGTTGAAGCTTTCTTT
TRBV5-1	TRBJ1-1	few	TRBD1	CASSLSGTGNTEAFF	TGCGCCAGCAGCTTGAGCGGGACAGGGAACACTGAAGCTTTCTTT
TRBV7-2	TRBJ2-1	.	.	CASSLATTYNEQFF	TGTGCCAGCAGCTTAGCTACCACATACAATGAGCAGTTCTTC
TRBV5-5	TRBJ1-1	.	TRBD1	CASSSLTGAATEAFF	TGTGCCAGCAGCTCGTTGACAGGGGCGGCGACTGAAGCTTTCTTT
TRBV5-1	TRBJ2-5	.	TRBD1	CASSLAGGEETQYF	TGCGCCAGCAGCTTGGCAGGGGGCGAGGAGACCCAGTACTTC
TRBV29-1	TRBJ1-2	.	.	CSVDDRLYGYTF	TGCAGCGTTGATGACAGACTCTATGGCTACACCTTC
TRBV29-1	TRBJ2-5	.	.	CSGRQLQETQYF	TGCAGCGGTCGACAGCTCCAAGAGACCCAGTACTTC
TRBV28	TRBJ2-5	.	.	CASSLVRGQTQYF	TGTGCCAGCAGTTTAGTCAGGGGTCAGACCCAGTACTTC
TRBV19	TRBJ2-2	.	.	CASSMDSANTGELFF	TGTGCCAGTAGTATGGACAGCGCGAACACCGGGGAGCTGTTTTTT
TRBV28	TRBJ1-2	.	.	CASSQGTYGYTF	TGTGCCAGCAGTCAGGGTACCTATGGCTACACCTTC
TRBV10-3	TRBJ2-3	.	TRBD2	CAIKRGADTDTQYF	TGTGCCATCAAGCGGGGGGCCGACACAGATACGCAGTATTTT
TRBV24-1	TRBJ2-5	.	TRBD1	CATSDLDREGGETQYF	TGTGCCACCAGTGACCTGGACAGGGAAGGAGGTGAGACCCAGTACTTC
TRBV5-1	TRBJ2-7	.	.	CASSAIGGTYEQYF	TGCGCCAGCAGTGCGATCGGGGGTACGTACGAGCAGTACTTC
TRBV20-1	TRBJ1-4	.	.	CSASQAGSSHGKLFF	TGCAGTGCTAGTCAGGCGGGGAGCTCACATGGAAAACTGTTTTTT
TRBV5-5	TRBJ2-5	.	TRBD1	CASSPGTGHQETQYF	TGTGCCAGCAGCCCCGGGACAGGACATCAAGAGACCCAGTACTTC
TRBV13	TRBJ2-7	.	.	CASSLTGTYEQYF	TGTGCCAGCAGCTTAACAGGGACCTACGAGCAGTACTTC
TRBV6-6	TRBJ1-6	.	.	CASRKSRGANSPLHF	TGTGCCAGCAGAAAATCCCGGGGGGCTAATTCACCCCTCCACTTT
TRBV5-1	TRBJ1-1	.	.	CASSLEAGVTEAFF	TGCGCCAGCAGCTTGGAAGCAGGGGTCACTGAAGCTTTCTTT
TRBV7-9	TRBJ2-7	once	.	CASSPPSGHRDEQYF	TGTGCCAGCAGCCCCCCCTCCGGACATCGCGACGAGCAGTACTTC
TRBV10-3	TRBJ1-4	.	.	CAIKGGMGEKLFF	TGTGCCATCAAAGGCGGGATGGGGGAAAAACTGTTTTTT
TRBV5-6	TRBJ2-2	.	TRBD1	CASSLGQGTGELFF	TGTGCCAGCAGCTTGGGACAGGGAACCGGGGAGCTGTTTTTT
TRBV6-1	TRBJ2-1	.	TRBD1	CASSEYYGQGNNEQFF	TGTGCCAGCAGTGAATATTATGGACAGGGCAACAATGAGCAGTTCTTC
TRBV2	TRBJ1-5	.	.	CASSEISSNQPQHF	TGTGCCAGCAGCGAAATTAGTAGCAATCAGCCCCAGCATTTT
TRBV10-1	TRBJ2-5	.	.	CASSESRVGRQETQYF	TGCGCCAGCAGTGAGTCGAGGGTTGGAAGACAAGAGACCCAGTACTTC
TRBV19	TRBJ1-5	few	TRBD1	CASSLGQGNNQPQHF	TGTGCCAGTAGTCTGGGACAGGGAAACAATCAGCCCCAGCATTTT
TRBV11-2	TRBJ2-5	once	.	CASSPGIRNKETQYF	TGTGCCAGCAGCCCAGGGATCCGGAACAAAGAGACCCAGTACTTC
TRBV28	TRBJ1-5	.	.	CASSLPRGGSNQPQHF	TGTGCCAGCAGTTTACCCAGGGGAGGGAGCAATCAGCCCCAGCATTTT
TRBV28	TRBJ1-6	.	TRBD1	CASSFASRGPNSPLHF	TGTGCCAGCAGTTTTGCCTCCAGGGGGCCTAATTCACCCCTCCACTTT
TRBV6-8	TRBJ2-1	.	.	CASSLSRLEQFF	TGTGCCAGCAGTTTGTCCCGACTAGAGCAGTTCTTC
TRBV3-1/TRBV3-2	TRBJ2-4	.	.	CASSQVAGRKYF	TGTGCCAGCAGCCAAGTTGCAGGGAGGAAGTACTTC
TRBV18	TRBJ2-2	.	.	CASSRRRPGQGTGELFF	TGTGCCAGCTCACGGCGTAGGCCAGGGCAGGGCACCGGGGAGCTGTTTTTT
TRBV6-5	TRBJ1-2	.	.	CASSHHEDSDGYTF	TGTGCCAGCAGTCATCATGAGGACAGCGATGGCTACACCTTC
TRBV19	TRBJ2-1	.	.	CASSTPQGGEQFF	TGTGCCAGTAGTACACCTCAGGGAGGTGAGCAGTTCTTC
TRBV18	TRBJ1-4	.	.	CASSPSATNEKLFF	TGTGCCAGCTCACCTTCTGCAACTAATGAAAAACTGTTTTTT
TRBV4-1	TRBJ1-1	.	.	CASSPPGRDTEAFF	TGCGCCAGCAGCCCACCAGGGAGGGACACTGAAGCTTTCTTT
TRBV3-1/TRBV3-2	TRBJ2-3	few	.	CASSQVVTAPTDTQYF	TGTGCCAGCAGCCAAGTCGTCACAGCTCCCACAGATACGCAGTATTTT
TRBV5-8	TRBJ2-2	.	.	CASSLEGGTGTGELFF	TGTGCCAGCAGCTTGGAAGGGGGAACGGGCACCGGGGAGCTGTTTTTT
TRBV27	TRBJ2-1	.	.	CASRPRDSYGDEQFF	TGTGCCAGCAGGCCCCGGGACTCTTATGGGGATGAGCAGTTCTTC
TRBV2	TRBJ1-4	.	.	CASSEGGPYEKLFF	TGTGCCAGCAGTGAGGGGGGGCCCTATGAAAAACTGTTTTTT
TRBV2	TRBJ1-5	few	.	CAAGAGNQPQHF	TGTGCCGCGGGGGCAGGCAATCAGCCCCAGCATTTT
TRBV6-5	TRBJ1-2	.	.	CASSQYNNYGYTF	TGTGCCAGCAGCCAATACAACAACTATGGCTACACCTTC
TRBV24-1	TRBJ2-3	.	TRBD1	CATAGTGDTDTQYF	TGTGCCACTGCCGGGACAGGGGATACAGATACGCAGTATTTT
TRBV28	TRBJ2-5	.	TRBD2	CASSQRGLAGGTQYF	TGTGCCAGCAGCCAACGGGGACTAGCCGGTGGGACCCAGTACTTC
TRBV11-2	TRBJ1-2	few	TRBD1	CASSLEGTEFNYGYTF	TGTGCCAGCAGCCTAGAAGGGACAGAGTTTAACTATGGCTACACCTTC
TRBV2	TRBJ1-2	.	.	CASSMSAGSVYGYTF	TGTGCCAGCAGTATGAGTGCAGGGTCGGTCTATGGCTACACCTTC
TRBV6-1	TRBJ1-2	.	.	CASSEQHPRSYGYTF	TGTGCCAGCAGTGAACAGCACCCACGGAGCTATGGCTACACCTTC
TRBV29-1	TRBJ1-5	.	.	CSHYNPPQHF	TGCAGCCATTACAATCCGCCCCAGCATTTT
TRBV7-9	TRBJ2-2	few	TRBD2	CASSLSGTSRTGELFF	TGTGCCAGCAGCTTAAGTGGGACTAGCCGCACCGGGGAGCTGTTTTTT
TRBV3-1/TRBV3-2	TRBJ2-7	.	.	CASSQAQYEQYF	TGTGCCAGCAGCCAAGCCCAGTACGAGCAGTACTTC
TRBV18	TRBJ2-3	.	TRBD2	CASSPGDYLSTDTQYF	TGTGCCAGCTCACCAGGGGACTACCTTAGCACAGATACGCAGTATTTT
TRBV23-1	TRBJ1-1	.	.	CASNYGDWGGVDTEAFF	TGCGCCAGCAACTATGGGGACTGGGGAGGTGTAGACACTGAAGCTTTCTTT